This TCR beta chain was identified during a study of shared clonotypes between healthy human individuals. The CDR3 totals 14 residues. Germline assignment: CDR1 LGHNA and CDR2 YSLEER. Trimming removed 3 bases from V and 1 base from J; junction bases left unmatched: 3. Repertoires were generated with immunoSEQ multiplex PCR, while TCRdb's copy carries only in-frame clones and drops some. This sample has 530,000 or so clones, with 75% to 80% found just once. V and J are TRBV4-3 and TRBJ2-7; 7 nucleotides match TRBD1. Sequencing was performed on PBMCs. This TCR was sampled from a woman between 40 and 55 years old in good health. Some clones in this sample may be carry-over from other donors' samples. DNA of the CDR3: TGCGCCAGCAGCCACCTGACAGGGTCCTACGAGCAGTACTTC. Protein: CASSHLTGSYEQYF.